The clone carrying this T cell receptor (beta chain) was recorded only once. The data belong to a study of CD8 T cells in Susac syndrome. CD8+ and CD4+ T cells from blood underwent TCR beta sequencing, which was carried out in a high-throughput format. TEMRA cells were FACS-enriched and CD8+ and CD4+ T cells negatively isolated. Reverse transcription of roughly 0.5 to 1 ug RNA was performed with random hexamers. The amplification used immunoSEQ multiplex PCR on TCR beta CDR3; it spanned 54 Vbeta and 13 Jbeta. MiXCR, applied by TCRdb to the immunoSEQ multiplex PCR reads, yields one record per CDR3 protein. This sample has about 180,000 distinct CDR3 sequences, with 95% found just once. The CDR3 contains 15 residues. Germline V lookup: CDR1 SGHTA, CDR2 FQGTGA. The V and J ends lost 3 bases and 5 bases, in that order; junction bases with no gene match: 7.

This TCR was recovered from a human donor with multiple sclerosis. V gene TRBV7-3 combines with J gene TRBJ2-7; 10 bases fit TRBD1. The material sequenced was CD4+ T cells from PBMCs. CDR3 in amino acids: CASSLGGGQGDEQYF. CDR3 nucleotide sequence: TGTGCCAGCAGCTTGGGTGGAGGACAGGGGGACGAGCAGTACTTC.